The rows below give T cell receptor beta chains drawn from one sample of a study of blood T cell repertoires in COVID-19. The data were produced by immunoSEQ multiplex PCR, yet TCRdb's version contains in-frame clones alone and is incomplete. The sample holds about 190,000 clones, less than 80% seen once. Material for sequencing was peripheral blood. The receptor set was obtained from a man aged 50 to 59 who had recovered from COVID-19. CDR3s leave out the opening cysteine and the closing phenylalanine or tryptophan.

V gene | CDR3 protein
TRBV3-1/TRBV3-2 | ASSQAYRAEKLF
TRBV6-2/TRBV6-3 | ASIPRQVSYNEQF
TRBV5-1 | ASSLAGTGVDTQY
TRBV11-3 | ASSFRGRSGYT
TRBV18 | ASSPEGTSGRNEQF
TRBV5-5 | ASSLVGGSAFGGYT
TRBV7-8 | ASSSGTGGSGNTIY
TRBV6-5 | ASARESSYNEQF
TRBV9 | ASMGQGTSGNTIY
TRBV19 | ASTRRGSYEQY
TRBV27 | ASTRGRNTEAF
TRBV24-1 | ATSDYFGNEQF
TRBV30 | AWSVPPRTSGRSQETQY
TRBV19 | ASSWAPGNTIY
TRBV7-9 | ASSSQSNTEAF
TRBV7-2 | ASSSAGSAGELF
TRBV24-1 | ATSDQSGSSYNEQF
TRBV27 | ASSTSSARGTGELF
TRBV15 | ATSGRVAYNEQF
TRBV6-5 | ASRKDMASYEQY
TRBV11-2 | ASSKTGQYNEKLF
TRBV9 | ASSVVAQGETQY
TRBV30 | AWRVWRGRDTGELF
TRBV18 | ASSSGLAEQETQY
TRBV5-4 | ASSLARTGYGYT
TRBV19 | ASSIAAGGFGELF
TRBV28 | ASTSFLDPPLAENTGELF
TRBV5-5 | ASRRGTGGRQINEKLF
TRBV3-1/TRBV3-2 | ASSQFRGSGNTIY
TRBV25-1 | ASRPGLENYNEQF
TRBV19 | ASKSRGSGGYSTDTQY
TRBV9 | ASSPIVPSGNTIY
TRBV30 | AWSQHEGGEQF
TRBV15 | ATSRSGRGSEEQY
TRBV7-2 | ASSTRAQVNQPQH
TRBV5-1 | ASSFGTALGEQY
TRBV11-1 | ASSPDRVNEQF
TRBV7-3 | ASSLSSTGYNEQF
TRBV5-1 | ASSSRLAGYEQY
TRBV6-2/TRBV6-3 | ASSSGTTPTGELF
TRBV11-2 | ASSGQGSYNEQF
TRBV5-4 | ASSSGTPFVEQY
TRBV10-1 | ASSEFGTSPDTQY